One and the same sample provided the 12 T cell receptor beta chains below, sequenced in a study of beta chain features in type 1 diabetes. TCRB transcripts that were expressed got sequenced, as all of the isolated RNA had been reverse transcribed. Libraries were prepared by immunoSEQ multiplex PCR; TCRdb keeps only in-frame clonotypes and omits some of them. The sample yields approximately 250,000 clones, over 12% seen once. The material sequenced was naive CD4+ T cells from blood. Receptors originate from a woman aged 35 to 49 in good health.

The chain links TRBV5-6 to TRBJ2-3, with 8 positions matching TRBD1. V was clipped by 6 bases and J by 4 bases; unmatched bases: 13. Looked up from germline, CDR1 is SGHDT and CDR2 is YYEEEE. This CDR3 comprises 16 residues. CDR3 region: CASNQLGQARADTQYF. CDR3 bases: TGTGCCAGCAACCAACTGGGACAGGCGAGGGCAGATACGCAGTATTTT.

The J gene is TRBJ2-1, the V gene TRBV19, with D hard to call. The V and J ends lost 5 bases and 2 bases respectively, with 7 bases between them. Looked up from germline, CDR1 is LNHDA and CDR2 is SQIVND (reference sequence). The CDR3 totals 13 residues. CDR3 sequence reads: CASSSVAYNEQFF. The CDR3 DNA sequence: TGTGCCAGTAGTTCTGTCGCCTACAATGAGCAGTTCTTC.

This chain connects TRBV29-1 to TRBJ2-5, with a tentative D call TRBD1 (7 bases). Gene TRBJ2-7 matches the end of the DNA better, so the J call may be wrong. The CDR3 extends over 15 amino acids. Germline CDR1 reads SQVTM; CDR2 reads ANQGSEA. In DNA, the CDR3 is TGCAGCGCCGGTGGGGGACAGTCCCGGGGGTACGAGCAGTACTTC. Encoded protein: CSAGGGQSRGYEQYF.

This clone was found a few times. The chain combines TRBV6-6 with TRBJ2-1; 8 bases are a match to TRBD2. Germline lookup yields CDR1 MNHNY and CDR2 SVGAGI (reference sequence). The V segment lost 8 bases and the J segment 8 bases; nucleotides outside the gene matches: 2. The CDR3 sequence is 11 residues long. CDR3 loop: CASGLADEQFF. The DNA of the CDR3 is TGTGCCAGCGGACTAGCCGATGAGCAGTTCTTC.

Regarding this clone: Other DNA sequences in this specimen translate into the identical CDR3. V usage is TRBV2 and J usage is TRBJ1-1, with TRBD1 matching over 7 bases. This CDR3 is 14 amino acids long. Germline CDR1 reads SNHLY; CDR2 reads FYNNEI. The trim removed 1 base at V and 3 bases at J, leaving 2 bases unmatched. The CDR3 loop is CASSEGQGYTEAFF. The CDR3 nucleotides are TGTGCCAGCAGTGAAGGACAGGGATACACTGAAGCTTTCTTT.

The chain employs TRBV2 and TRBJ2-5, with D unresolved. Germline values: CDR1 SNHLY, CDR2 FYNNEI. V was shortened by 7 bases and J by 1 base, with 13 bases between the two germline ends. This CDR3 contains 14 residues. The CDR3 sequence: CASKREVLQETQYF. The CDR3 nucleotides read TGTGCCAGCAAGAGAGAAGTTCTCCAAGAGACCCAGTACTTC.

The CDR3 DNA follows: TGCGCCAGCAGCCAAGGACTAGCGGGAACCTACAATGAGCAGTTCTTC. It specifies CASSQGLAGTYNEQFF. The chain links TRBV4-3 to TRBJ2-1; 11 bases agree with TRBD2. The CDR3 has 16 residues. Germline CDR1 LGHNA, CDR2 YSLEER. V dropped 1 base and J dropped 2; count of bases not matched to a gene: 1.

This clone was seen only a few times. Additional DNA sequences in this sample encode the identical CDR3. The chain links TRBV9 to TRBJ2-1, with 7 bases that match TRBD1. Germline loops: CDR1 SGDLS, CDR2 YYNGEE. This CDR3 has 15 residues. The V gene end was trimmed by 0 bases and the J gene end by 4 bases; junction bases not matched to a gene: 4. The CDR3 DNA reads as TGTGCCAGCAGCGTAGGAGGGGGCCCATACAATGAGCAGTTCTTC. Translating it yields CASSVGGGPYNEQFF.

Here the CDR3 DNA reads TGTGCCAGCAGCCCTGGGCAACTTTGGGGCGGCACAGATACGCAGTATTTT. Protein sequence: CASSPGQLWGGTDTQYF. This chain uses TRBV11-2 with TRBJ2-3, with TRBD1 as a possible D gene (5 bases). V lost 5 bases and J lost 1, with 19 bases in between. Germline assignment: CDR1 SGHAT and CDR2 FQNNGV. CDR3 length: 17 residues.

The chain joins TRBV5-6 to TRBJ1-4, with D possibly matching TRBD1 (6 bases). This CDR3 has 17 amino acids. In germline, CDR1 is SGHDT, CDR2 YYEEEE. V gave up 1 base and J gave up 5 bases, with 18 bases separating them. The DNA of the CDR3 is TGTGCCAGCAGCTTGTGGACGGCCCGACAGGTGAATGAAAAACTGTTTTTT. This translates into CASSLWTARQVNEKLFF.

In its sample, this clone was seen a few times. The chain carries TRBV18 and TRBJ2-1; the D gene is possibly TRBD2 (6 bases). The CDR3 is 15 amino acids. Per the germline V gene, CDR1 is KGHSH and CDR2 is LQKENI. V lost 1 base and J 5 bases, leaving 12 bases between the germline ends. CDR3 nucleotide sequence: TGTGCCAGCTCACCACAGGAGGGATCCAACAATGAGCAGTTCTTC. Amino acids: CASSPQEGSNNEQFF.

This clone has just a few counts. The chain links TRBV6-4 to TRBJ2-7; no clear D. V was clipped by 4 bases and J by 2 bases, with 9 bases between them. Germline V CDR1 and CDR2: MRHNA, SNTAGT. This CDR3 is built from 13 residues. CDR3 in DNA: TGTGCCAGCAGTGGCCCAGTGACCTACGAGCAGTACTTC. It codes for CASSGPVTYEQYF.